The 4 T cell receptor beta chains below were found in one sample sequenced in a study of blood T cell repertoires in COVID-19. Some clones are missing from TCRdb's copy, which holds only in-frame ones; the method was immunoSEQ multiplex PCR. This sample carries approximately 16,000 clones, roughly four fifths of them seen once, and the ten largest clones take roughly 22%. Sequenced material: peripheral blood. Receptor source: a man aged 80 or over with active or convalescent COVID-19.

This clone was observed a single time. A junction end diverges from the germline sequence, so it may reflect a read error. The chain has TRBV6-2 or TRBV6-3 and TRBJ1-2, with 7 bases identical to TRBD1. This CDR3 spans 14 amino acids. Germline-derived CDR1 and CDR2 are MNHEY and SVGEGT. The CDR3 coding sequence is TGTGCCAGCAGTTACCGGAGGGGGCTGGATGGCTACATCTTC. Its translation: CASSYRRGLDGYIF.

The CDR3 reads CASSLGEASGATQYF. The CDR3 nucleotides read TGTGCCAGCAGCTTGGGAGAAGCTAGCGGGGCCACGCAGTATTTT. The chain recombines TRBV5-5 with TRBJ2-3; TRBD2 aligns across 9 bases. V lost 0 bases and J lost 9; bases outside the gene matches: 8. The CDR3 is 15 amino acids. CDR1 and CDR2 from the germline V gene are SGHKS and YYEKEE (reference sequence). The whole variable domain, remainder taken from reference TRBV5-5 and TRBJ2-3, is DAGVTQSPTHLIKTRGQQVTLRCSPISGHKSVSWYQQVLGQGPQFIFQYYEKEERGRGNFPDRFSARQFPNYSSELNVNALLLGDSALYLCASSLGEASGATQYFGPGTRLTVL.

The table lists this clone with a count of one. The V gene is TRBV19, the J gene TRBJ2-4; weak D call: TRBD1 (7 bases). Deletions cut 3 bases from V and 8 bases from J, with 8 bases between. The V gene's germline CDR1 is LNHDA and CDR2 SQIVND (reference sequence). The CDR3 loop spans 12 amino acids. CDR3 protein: CASSIRGDIQYF. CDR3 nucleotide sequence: TGTGCCAGTAGTATCAGGGGGGACATTCAGTACTTC.

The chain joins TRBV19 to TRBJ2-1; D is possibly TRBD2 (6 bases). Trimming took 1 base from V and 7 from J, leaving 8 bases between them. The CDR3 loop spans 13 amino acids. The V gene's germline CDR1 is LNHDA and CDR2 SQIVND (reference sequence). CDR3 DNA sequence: TGTGCCAGTAGTATAGGGGCGGGGAATGAGCAGTTCTTC. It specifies CASSIGAGNEQFF.